The 22 T cell receptor beta chains presented below share a single source sample, sequenced in a study of blood T cell repertoires in COVID-19 (dated by TCRdb to about 2020). Library construction relied on the immunoSEQ multiplex PCR assay. Sourced from immuneACCESS, this table was stored by TCRdb with only in-frame sequences that have V and J called. A share of the clones is absent; for the studies checked, an unresolved V gene accounts for under half, and the remainder has no known explanation. Here the sample has about 380,000 clones; 85% occur a single time. Jointly, the top ten make up approximately 3.6% of the sample. Sample: peripheral blood. Source of these receptors: a young woman with acute or convalescent COVID-19.

The J gene is TRBJ1-5, the V gene TRBV5-1; D not resolved. Germline CDR1 is SGHRS and CDR2 is YFSETQ. V dropped 0 bases and J dropped 6 bases, with 10 bases sitting between them. This CDR3 spans 14 amino acids. The CDR3 sequence: CASSLEASGQPQHF. DNA of the CDR3: TGCGCCAGCAGCTTGGAAGCTTCGGGTCAGCCCCAGCATTTT.

The chain joins TRBV2 to TRBJ2-2, with D maybe TRBD1 (5 bases). The germline gives CDR1 SNHLY, CDR2 FYNNEI. The CDR3 is made up of 13 amino acids. Trimming took 7 bases from V and 5 from J, leaving 11 bases between them. CDR3 sequence (DNA): TGTGCCAGCAAGAGAGCAGGGACCGGGGAGCTGTTTTTT. Translation: CASKRAGTGELFF.

The chain carries TRBV5-4 and TRBJ2-5; the D gene is possibly TRBD2 (6 bases). V gave up 6 bases and J gave up 5 bases, with 20 bases separating them. CDR3 length: 15 residues. Per germline, CDR1 SGHNT and CDR2 YYREEE (reference sequence). CDR3 DNA: TGTGCCAGCACCACAAACGGGGGAGGTCGGGAGACCCAGTACTTC. Amino acids: CASTTNGGGRETQYF.

The chain couples TRBV27 to TRBJ2-6; no firm D call. Per germline, CDR1 MNHEY and CDR2 SMNVEV (reference sequence). The V and J ends lost 3 bases and 2 bases respectively, with 8 bases between them. The CDR3 spans 15 residues. The CDR3 sequence: CASSFSQAGANVLTF. DNA of the CDR3: TGTGCCAGCAGTTTTTCACAAGCTGGGGCCAACGTCCTGACTTTC.

The rearrangement joins TRBV2 to TRBJ1-1; no definite D call. Germline V CDR1 and CDR2: SNHLY, FYNNEI. This CDR3 contains 13 residues. CDR3 residues: CACTVETNTEAFF. The DNA for the CDR3 is TGTGCGTGTACAGTCGAGACGAACACTGAAGCTTTCTTT. The complete variable domain, with remaining parts taken from reference TRBV2 and TRBJ1-1, reads EPEVTQTPSHQVTQMGQEVILRCVPISNHLYFYWYRQILGQKVEFLVSFYNNEISEKSEIFDDQFSVERPDGSNFTLKIRSTKLEDSAMYFCACTVETNTEAFFGQGTRLTVV.

V gene TRBV27 combines with J gene TRBJ1-5, with a possible D match to TRBD1 (5 bases). Germline CDR1 MNHEY, CDR2 SMNVEV (reference sequence). CDR3 length: 15 amino acids. V was shortened by 3 bases and J by 0 bases, with 9 bases between the two germline ends. CDR3 bases: TGTGCCAGCAGTTTTAGACAGCCTAGCAATCAGCCCCAGCATTTT. Its translation is CASSFRQPSNQPQHF.

The gene calls are TRBV6-5 and TRBJ2-4, with D possibly matching TRBD2 (5 bases). CDR1 MNHEY and CDR2 SVGAGI come from the germline V gene. V lost 6 bases to trimming and J lost 2 bases, with 14 bases between them. The CDR3 covers 15 residues. The CDR3 nucleotides are TGTGCCAGCAGACCCGGGGAATCATCCAAAAACATTCAGTACTTC. Protein sequence: CASRPGESSKNIQYF.

The V call is TRBV5-6, the J call TRBJ1-1, with D uncertain. V lost 6 bases and J lost 2, with 8 bases in between. CDR1 and CDR2 from the germline V gene are SGHDT and YYEEEE. The CDR3 spans 12 residues. The CDR3 loop reads CASTTSNTEAFF. The CDR3, as DNA: TGTGCCAGCACGACATCTAACACTGAAGCTTTCTTT. The variable domain in full, completed from reference TRBV5-6 and TRBJ1-1, reads DAGVTQSPTHLIKTRGQQVTLRCSPKSGHDTVSWYQQALGQGPQFIFQYYEEEERQRGNFPDRFSGHQFPNYSSELNVNALLLGDSALYLCASTTSNTEAFFGQGTRLTVV.

The chain combines TRBV28 with TRBJ1-1, with 9 nucleotides matching TRBD1. V was pared by 8 bases and J by 4 bases, with 11 bases of the junction left unmatched. Germline V gene data show CDR1 as MDHEN and CDR2 as SYDVKM. The CDR3 loop spans 15 amino acids. CDR3: CASGVQGARGTEAFF. Here the CDR3 DNA reads TGTGCCAGCGGGGTACAGGGGGCGAGGGGCACTGAAGCTTTCTTT.

The chain recombines TRBV5-4 with TRBJ1-2; D might be TRBD1 (5 bases). The CDR3 covers 13 residues. Germline V gene data show CDR1 as SGHNT and CDR2 as YYREEE (reference sequence). V lost 4 bases and J 2 bases, leaving 9 bases between the germline ends. CDR3 DNA: TGTGCCAGCAGCGCAGACAGAAACTATGGCTACACCTTC. This translates into CASSADRNYGYTF.

This clone was seen only once. The CDR3 nucleotides are TGCGCCAGCAGCTTCGTCCGGGGGGACTACAATGAGCAGTTCTTC. Translated, it gives CASSFVRGDYNEQFF. The V gene is TRBV5-1, the J gene TRBJ2-1; 7 bases are a match to TRBD2. The V gene end was trimmed by 2 bases and the J gene end by 3 bases; junction bases not matched to a gene: 5. CDR1 and CDR2 (germline): SGHRS, YFSETQ. This CDR3 has 15 residues. Full variable domain (missing parts from reference TRBV5-1 and TRBJ2-1): KAGVTQTPRYLIKTRGQQVTLSCSPISGHRSVSWYQQTPGQGLQFLFEYFSETQRNKGNFPGRFSGRQFSNSRSEMNVSTLELGDSALYLCASSFVRGDYNEQFFGPGTRLTVL.

The V and J genes are TRBV2 and TRBJ1-2, with TRBD1 as a possible D gene (5 bases). The CDR3 covers 13 residues. Trimming removed 6 bases from V and 2 bases from J, with 10 bases in between. Looked up from germline, CDR1 is SNHLY and CDR2 is FYNNEI. The CDR3 here is CASSPSGNYGYTF. The CDR3 region has the DNA TGTGCCAGCAGCCCATCAGGGAACTATGGCTACACCTTC. Supplemented by reference TRBV2 and TRBJ1-2, the full variable domain reads EPEVTQTPSHQVTQMGQEVILRCVPISNHLYFYWYRQILGQKVEFLVSFYNNEISEKSEIFDDQFSVERPDGSNFTLKIRSTKLEDSAMYFCASSPSGNYGYTFGSGTRLTVV.

This chain connects TRBV3-1 (or the pseudogene TRBV3-2) to TRBJ2-7; D remains unclear. From germline, CDR1 is LGHDT and CDR2 YNNKEL (reference sequence). V shed 1 base and J shed 3 bases, with 4 bases lying between them. CDR3 length equals 12 residues. The CDR3 loop is CASSQGSYEQYF. CDR3 sequence (DNA): TGTGCCAGCAGCCAAGGGAGCTACGAGCAGTACTTC.

The chain joins TRBV27 to TRBJ1-3, with D tentatively TRBD1 (5 bases). V gave up 6 bases and J gave up 4 bases, with 13 bases separating them. CDR1 and CDR2 (germline): MNHEY, SMNVEV (reference sequence). The CDR3 extends over 14 amino acids. CDR3 loop: CASSLDSGGNTIYF. The CDR3 region has the DNA TGTGCCAGCAGCTTGGATTCAGGGGGAAACACCATATATTTT.

V and J are TRBV7-9 and TRBJ2-1, with D perhaps matching TRBD1 (6 bases). The CDR3 spans 15 residues. V gave up 1 base and J gave up 7 bases, with 14 bases separating them. Per germline, CDR1 SEHNR and CDR2 FQNEAQ (reference sequence). For the CDR3, the DNA is TGTGCCAGCAGCTTAGACAGGGTTCGGTCAAATGAGCAGTTCTTC. Its protein is CASSLDRVRSNEQFF.

A few counts support this clone. This chain joins TRBV28 and TRBJ1-3; 7 positions match TRBD1. Trimming removed 10 bases from V and 1 base from J; junction bases left unmatched: 7. There are 14 residues in the CDR3. Germline V gene data show CDR1 as MDHEN and CDR2 as SYDVKM. The CDR3 DNA follows: TGTGCCACCCGACAGGGATTATCTGGAAACACCATATATTTT. This sequence encodes CATRQGLSGNTIYF.

This rearrangement joins TRBV27 to TRBJ1-5; D is unresolved. The V gene lost 6 bases and the J gene lost 3 bases, with 6 bases spanning the gap. Looked up from germline, CDR1 is MNHEY and CDR2 is SMNVEV (reference sequence). CDR3 length: 12 amino acids. This chain's CDR3 is CASRQDNQPQHF. As DNA, the CDR3 is TGTGCCAGCAGACAAGACAATCAGCCCCAGCATTTT.

This chain connects TRBV29-1 to TRBJ1-2; TRBD1 might be the D (6 bases). This CDR3 comprises 13 residues. The V end lost 1 base, the J end lost 6 bases, and 12 bases lay between the germline ends. Germline V gene sequence: CDR1 SQVTM, CDR2 ANQGSEA. CDR3 sequence (DNA): TGCAGCGTTGAAGGGCCAGGGGCCCATGGCTACACCTTC. Amino acids: CSVEGPGAHGYTF.

The chain uses TRBV27 and TRBJ2-7; a possible D gene is TRBD1 (6 bases). CDR3 length: 14 amino acids. In germline, CDR1 is MNHEY, CDR2 SMNVEV (reference sequence). V was clipped by 5 bases and J by 5 bases, with 16 bases between them. The CDR3 DNA is TGTGCCAGCAGTCCCCTCAGGGGAGCGGACGAGCAGTACTTC. Protein product: CASSPLRGADEQYF.

The CDR3 bases are TGCAGCGTTACGGGAAGTGGGGCCAACGTCCTGACTTTC. Translated, it gives CSVTGSGANVLTF. This chain joins TRBV29-1 and TRBJ2-6; D might be TRBD2 (5 bases). V lost 5 bases and J 3 bases, leaving 8 bases between the germline ends. CDR3 length: 13 amino acids. The V gene's germline CDR1 is SQVTM and CDR2 ANQGSEA.

This chain uses TRBV9 with TRBJ2-1; 11 nucleotides match TRBD2. V shed 2 bases, J shed 4 bases, and the junction held 2 bases outside the gene matches. Germline-derived CDR1 and CDR2 are SGDLS and YYNGEE. This CDR3 has 15 residues. CDR3 amino acids: CASSVSGGGYNEQFF. The CDR3 DNA is TGTGCCAGCAGCGTTAGCGGGGGGGGATACAATGAGCAGTTCTTC.

The sample holds a few counts of this clone. J is TRBJ2-7 and V is TRBV11-3; D is uncertain. Looked up from germline, CDR1 is SGHNT and CDR2 is YENEEA. Trimming shortened V by 3 bases and J by 2 bases, and 11 bases separated the two germline ends. This CDR3 comprises 14 residues. The CDR3 DNA reads TGTGCCAGCAGCTTTGGGCAGTCCACCTACGAGCAGTACTTC. It codes for CASSFGQSTYEQYF.